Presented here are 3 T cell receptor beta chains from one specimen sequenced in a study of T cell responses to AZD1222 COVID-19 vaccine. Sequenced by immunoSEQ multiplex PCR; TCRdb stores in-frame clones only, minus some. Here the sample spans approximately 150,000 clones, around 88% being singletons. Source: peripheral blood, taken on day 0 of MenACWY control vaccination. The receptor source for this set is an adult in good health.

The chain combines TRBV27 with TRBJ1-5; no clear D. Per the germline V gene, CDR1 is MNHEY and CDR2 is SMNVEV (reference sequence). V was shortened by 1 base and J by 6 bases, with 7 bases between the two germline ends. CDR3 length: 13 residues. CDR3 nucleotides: TGTGCCAGCAGTTTATTCCCCCGTCAGCCCCAGCATTTT. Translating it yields CASSLFPRQPQHF.

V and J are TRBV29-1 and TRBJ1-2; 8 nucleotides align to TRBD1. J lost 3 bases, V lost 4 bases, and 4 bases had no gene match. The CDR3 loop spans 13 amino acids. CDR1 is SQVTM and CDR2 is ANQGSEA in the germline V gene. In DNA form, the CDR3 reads TGCAGCGTTGCAGGGGGCGCAGACTATGGCTACACCTTC. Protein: CSVAGGADYGYTF.

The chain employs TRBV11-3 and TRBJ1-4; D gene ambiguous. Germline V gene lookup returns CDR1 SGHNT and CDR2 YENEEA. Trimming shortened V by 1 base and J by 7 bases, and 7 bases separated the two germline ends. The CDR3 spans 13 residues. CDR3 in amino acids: CASSLGIREKLFF. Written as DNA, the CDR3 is TGTGCCAGCAGCTTAGGAATCCGTGAAAAACTGTTTTTT.